This TCR beta chain was documented in a study of OX40 agonist ivuxolimab in advanced cancers. Study background: Each patient was given ivuxolimab into a vein every 2 weeks, at 0.01 to 10 mg/kg. Three patients responded partially, comprising one with hepatocellular carcinoma and two with cutaneous melanoma. General study points: Average numbers of expanded clones were greater in CD8+ T cells than in CD4+.

Sequenced by immunoSEQ multiplex PCR; TCRdb stores in-frame clones only, minus some. Among over 40,000 clones, 80% were seen once, and the ten largest hold 6% to 7%. Note on this clone: Its antigen is undetermined. Germline is not matched at one junction end, which may reflect a read error.

Blood draws occurred at baseline, cycle 4 day 1, and cycle 7 day 1. The source of this sequence is an adult with an advanced solid tumor such as melanoma, head and neck, liver or kidney cancer. The specimen was CD4+ or CD8+ T cells sorted from blood, collected in a trial of the OX40 agonist ivuxolimab.

Written as DNA, the CDR3 is TGCGCCAGCAGCTTGGGGGGGAGAGCTAATCGGCCCCAGCATTTT. Its protein is CASSLGGRANRPQHF. This chain links TRBV5-1 with TRBJ1-5; possibly TRBD1 for D (5 bases). Germline V gene data show CDR1 as SGHRS and CDR2 as YFSETQ. This CDR3 spans 15 amino acids.